The rows below give T cell receptor beta chains drawn from one sample of a study of spatial heterogeneity in lung cancer. TCRdb reanalysed the 5' RACE reads using MiXCR and keeps one entry per CDR3 protein. The sample comprises some 80,000 distinct CDR3 sequences, about 8.5% of which are singletons, and approximately 6.3% rests with the top ten. This specimen was PBMCs, taken at surgery. These TCRs come from a male donor with early-stage non-small cell lung cancer. CDR3s include the opening cysteine and the closing phenylalanine or tryptophan. The order of the fields is CDR3 protein, V gene, J gene.

CDR3 protein: CASSRTIGYEQFF
V gene: TRBV12-3/TRBV12-4
J gene: TRBJ2-1

CDR3 protein: CASSLAGSYGYTF
V gene: TRBV12-3/TRBV12-4
J gene: TRBJ1-2

CDR3 protein: CASSPHTRDRFTEAFF
V gene: TRBV5-1
J gene: TRBJ1-1

CDR3 protein: CSLGTSGSYTTDTQYF
V gene: TRBV20-1
J gene: TRBJ2-3

CDR3 protein: CATTTGPGETQYF
V gene: TRBV10-3
J gene: TRBJ2-5

CDR3 protein: CASSQAGRFDGYTF
V gene: TRBV3-1
J gene: TRBJ1-2

CDR3 protein: CAWSVFSGGGNTIYF
V gene: TRBV30
J gene: TRBJ1-3

CDR3 protein: CASSRDRAWNYGYTF
V gene: TRBV4-3
J gene: TRBJ1-2

CDR3 protein: CASSREVGLTNEQFF
V gene: TRBV7-2
J gene: TRBJ2-1

CDR3 protein: CASSGTSGRFTDTQYF
V gene: TRBV12-3/TRBV12-4
J gene: TRBJ2-3

CDR3 protein: CASSQAGQGPMNEQFF
V gene: TRBV14
J gene: TRBJ2-1

CDR3 protein: CSATVAGDHSDTQYF
V gene: TRBV20-1
J gene: TRBJ2-3

CDR3 protein: CASSLAGLEQYF
V gene: TRBV27
J gene: TRBJ2-7

CDR3 protein: CASSPGDTAYEQYF
V gene: TRBV9
J gene: TRBJ2-7

CDR3 protein: CATSDMGTSGKQETQYF
V gene: TRBV24-1
J gene: TRBJ2-5

CDR3 protein: CASSLVRGSTEAFF
V gene: TRBV7-2
J gene: TRBJ1-1

CDR3 protein: CASSFSSGIGYTF
V gene: TRBV27
J gene: TRBJ1-2

CDR3 protein: CASSERAANTEAFF
V gene: TRBV6-1
J gene: TRBJ1-1

CDR3 protein: CASSFVDEKLFF
V gene: TRBV7-2
J gene: TRBJ1-4

CDR3 protein: CASNPTGPHPSYTF
V gene: TRBV9
J gene: TRBJ1-2

CDR3 protein: CASSLEGHGYTF
V gene: TRBV7-2
J gene: TRBJ1-2

CDR3 protein: CASSSTGATDTQYF
V gene: TRBV5-1
J gene: TRBJ2-3

CDR3 protein: CSGGRGTEAFF
V gene: TRBV29-1
J gene: TRBJ1-1

CDR3 protein: CAIKRGQDEQFF
V gene: TRBV10-3
J gene: TRBJ2-1

CDR3 protein: CSAPPGQGAETQYF
V gene: TRBV20-1
J gene: TRBJ2-3

CDR3 protein: CSVTDLAKETQYF
V gene: TRBV20-1
J gene: TRBJ2-5

CDR3 protein: CASSIGGSWEELFF
V gene: TRBV19
J gene: TRBJ2-2